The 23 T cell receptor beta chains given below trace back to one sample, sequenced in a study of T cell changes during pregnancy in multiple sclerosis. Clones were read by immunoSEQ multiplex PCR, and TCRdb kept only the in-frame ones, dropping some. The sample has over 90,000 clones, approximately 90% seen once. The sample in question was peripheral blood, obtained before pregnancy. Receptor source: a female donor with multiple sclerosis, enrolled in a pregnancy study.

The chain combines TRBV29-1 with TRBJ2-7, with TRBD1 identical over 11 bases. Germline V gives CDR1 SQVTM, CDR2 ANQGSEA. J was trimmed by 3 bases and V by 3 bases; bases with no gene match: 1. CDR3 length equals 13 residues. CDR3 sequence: CSVEGTGGYEQYF. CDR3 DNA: TGCAGCGTTGAGGGGACAGGGGGCTACGAGCAGTACTTC.

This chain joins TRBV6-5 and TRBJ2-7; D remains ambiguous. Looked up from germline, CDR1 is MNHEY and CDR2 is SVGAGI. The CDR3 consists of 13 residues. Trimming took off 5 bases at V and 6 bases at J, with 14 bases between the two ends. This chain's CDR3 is CASSTDLNAEQYF. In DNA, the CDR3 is TGTGCCAGCAGTACAGATTTAAACGCCGAGCAGTACTTC.

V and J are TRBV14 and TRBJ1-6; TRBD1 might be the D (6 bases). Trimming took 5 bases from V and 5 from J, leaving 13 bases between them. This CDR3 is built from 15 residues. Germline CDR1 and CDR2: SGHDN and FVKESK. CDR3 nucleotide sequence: TGTGCCAGCAGCGACCGGGACAATCATAATTCACCCCTCCACTTT. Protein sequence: CASSDRDNHNSPLHF.

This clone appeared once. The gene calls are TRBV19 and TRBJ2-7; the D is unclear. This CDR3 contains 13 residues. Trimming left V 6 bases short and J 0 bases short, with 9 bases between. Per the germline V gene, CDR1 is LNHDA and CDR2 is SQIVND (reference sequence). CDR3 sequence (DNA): TGTGCCAGTAGCGCGGCACCCTCCTACGAGCAGTACTTC. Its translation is CASSAAPSYEQYF.

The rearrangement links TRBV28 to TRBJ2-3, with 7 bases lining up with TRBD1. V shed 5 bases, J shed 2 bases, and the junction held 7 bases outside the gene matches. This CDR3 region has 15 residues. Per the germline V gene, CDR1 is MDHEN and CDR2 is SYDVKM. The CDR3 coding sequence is TGTGCCAGCAGTATACTAGGGACAGCCACAGATACGCAGTATTTT. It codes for CASSILGTATDTQYF.

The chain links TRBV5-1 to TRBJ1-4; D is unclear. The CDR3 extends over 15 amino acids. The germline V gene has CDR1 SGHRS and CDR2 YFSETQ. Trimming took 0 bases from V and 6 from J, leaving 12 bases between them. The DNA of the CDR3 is TGCGCCAGCAGCTTGGCCCTAAACCGGGATGAAAAACTGTTTTTT. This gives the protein CASSLALNRDEKLFF. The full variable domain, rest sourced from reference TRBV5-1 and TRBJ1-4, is KAGVTQTPRYLIKTRGQQVTLSCSPISGHRSVSWYQQTPGQGLQFLFEYFSETQRNKGNFPGRFSGRQFSNSRSEMNVSTLELGDSALYLCASSLALNRDEKLFFGSGTQLSVL.

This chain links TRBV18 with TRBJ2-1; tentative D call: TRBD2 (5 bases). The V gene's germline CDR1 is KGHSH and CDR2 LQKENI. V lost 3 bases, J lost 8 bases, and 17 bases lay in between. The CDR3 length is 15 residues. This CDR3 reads CASSPPPSAGDEQFF. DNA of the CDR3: TGTGCCAGCTCACCCCCTCCCTCGGCCGGGGATGAGCAGTTCTTC.

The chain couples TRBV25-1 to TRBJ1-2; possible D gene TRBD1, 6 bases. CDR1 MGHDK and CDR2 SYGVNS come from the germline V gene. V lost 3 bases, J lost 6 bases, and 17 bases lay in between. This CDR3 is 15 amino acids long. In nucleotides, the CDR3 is TGTGCCAGCAGTGACTTAAATGACCGGGACAATGGCTACACCTTC. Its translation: CASSDLNDRDNGYTF.

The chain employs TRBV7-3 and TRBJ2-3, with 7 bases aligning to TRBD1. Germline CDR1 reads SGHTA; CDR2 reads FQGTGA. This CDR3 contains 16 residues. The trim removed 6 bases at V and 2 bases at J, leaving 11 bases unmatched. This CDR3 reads CASSRQGPSFTDTQYF. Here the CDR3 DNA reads TGTGCCAGCAGTCGACAGGGCCCTAGTTTCACAGATACGCAGTATTTT.

In nucleotides, the CDR3 is TGTGCCAGCAGCAATATAGCGGGGGAGATCCAAGAGACCCAGTACTTC. Protein product: CASSNIAGEIQETQYF. This chain connects TRBV13 to TRBJ2-5, with TRBD2 matching over 9 bases. Germline V gives CDR1 PRHDT, CDR2 FYEKMQ (reference sequence). J lost 1 base, V lost 5 bases, and 8 bases had no gene match. This CDR3 has 16 amino acids.

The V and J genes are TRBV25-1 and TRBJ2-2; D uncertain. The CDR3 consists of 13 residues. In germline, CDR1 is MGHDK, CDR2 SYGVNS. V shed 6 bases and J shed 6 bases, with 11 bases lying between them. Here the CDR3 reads CASSPGLPGELFF. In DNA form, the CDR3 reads TGTGCCAGCAGCCCGGGTCTGCCCGGGGAGCTGTTTTTT.

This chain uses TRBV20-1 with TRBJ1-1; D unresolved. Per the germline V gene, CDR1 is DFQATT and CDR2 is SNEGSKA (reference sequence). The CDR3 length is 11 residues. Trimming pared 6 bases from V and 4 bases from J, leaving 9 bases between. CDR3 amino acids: CSAPSSTEAFF. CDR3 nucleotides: TGCAGTGCCCCAAGCTCCACTGAAGCTTTCTTT.

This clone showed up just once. The DNA for the CDR3 is TGCAGCGTTGAAGGGCACTACTCCTACGAGCAGTACTTC. As protein: CSVEGHYSYEQYF. The chain employs TRBV29-1 and TRBJ2-7, with D unclear. Between the trimmed V and J ends, which lost 1 base and 0 bases, there was a span of 7 bases. The CDR3 has 13 residues. Looked up from germline, CDR1 is SQVTM and CDR2 is ANQGSEA.

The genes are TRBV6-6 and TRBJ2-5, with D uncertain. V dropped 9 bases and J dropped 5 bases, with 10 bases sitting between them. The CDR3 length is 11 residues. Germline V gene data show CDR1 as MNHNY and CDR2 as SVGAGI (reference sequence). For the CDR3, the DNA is TGTGCCAGTCAAACTCGGGAGACCCAGTACTTC. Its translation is CASQTRETQYF.

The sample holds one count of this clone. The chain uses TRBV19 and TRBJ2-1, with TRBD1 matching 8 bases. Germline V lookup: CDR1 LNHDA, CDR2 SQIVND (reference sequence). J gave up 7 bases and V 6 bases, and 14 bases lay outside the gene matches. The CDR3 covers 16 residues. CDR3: CASSLSWRTGRNEQFF. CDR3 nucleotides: TGTGCCAGTAGCCTCTCTTGGAGGACAGGGAGGAATGAGCAGTTCTTC.

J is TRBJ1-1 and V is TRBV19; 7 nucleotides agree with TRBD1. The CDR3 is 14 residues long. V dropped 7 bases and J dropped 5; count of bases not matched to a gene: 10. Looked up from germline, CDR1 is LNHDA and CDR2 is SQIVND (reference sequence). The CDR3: CASINRGRKTEAFF. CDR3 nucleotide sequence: TGTGCCAGTATCAACAGGGGAAGAAAAACTGAAGCTTTCTTT.

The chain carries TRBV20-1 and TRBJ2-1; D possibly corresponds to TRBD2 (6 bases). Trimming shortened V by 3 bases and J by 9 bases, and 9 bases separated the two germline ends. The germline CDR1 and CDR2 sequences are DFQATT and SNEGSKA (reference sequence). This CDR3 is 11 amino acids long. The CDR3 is CSASGRGEQFF. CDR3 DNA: TGCAGTGCTAGCGGGAGAGGTGAGCAGTTCTTC.

The CDR3 DNA reads as TGTGCCAGCAATCCCGGGGAGAACTATGGCTACACCTTC. Its translation is CASNPGENYGYTF. The chain combines TRBV2 with TRBJ1-2; D is unclear. Germline-derived CDR1 and CDR2 are SNHLY and FYNNEI. This CDR3 is built from 13 residues. V was shortened by 7 bases and J by 2 bases, with 11 bases between the two germline ends.

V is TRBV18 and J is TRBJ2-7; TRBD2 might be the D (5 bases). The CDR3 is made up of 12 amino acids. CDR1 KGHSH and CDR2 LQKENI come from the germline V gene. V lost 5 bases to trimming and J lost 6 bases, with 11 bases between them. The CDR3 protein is CASSRTPLEQYF. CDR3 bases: TGTGCCAGCTCAAGGACTCCTCTCGAGCAGTACTTC.

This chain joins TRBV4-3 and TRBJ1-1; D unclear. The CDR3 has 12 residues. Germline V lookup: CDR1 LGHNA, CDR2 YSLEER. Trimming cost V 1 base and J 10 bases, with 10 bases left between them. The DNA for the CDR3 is TGCGCCAGCAGCCAAGGGCGGAGAGGAGCTTTCTTT. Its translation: CASSQGRRGAFF.

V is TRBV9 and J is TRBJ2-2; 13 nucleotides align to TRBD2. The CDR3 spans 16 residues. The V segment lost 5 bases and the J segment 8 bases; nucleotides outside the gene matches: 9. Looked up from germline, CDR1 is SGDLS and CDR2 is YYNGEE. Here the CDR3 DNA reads TGTGCCAGCAGTGAGACTAGCGGGAGGTTCGGTGGGGAGCTGTTTTTT. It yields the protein CASSETSGRFGGELFF.

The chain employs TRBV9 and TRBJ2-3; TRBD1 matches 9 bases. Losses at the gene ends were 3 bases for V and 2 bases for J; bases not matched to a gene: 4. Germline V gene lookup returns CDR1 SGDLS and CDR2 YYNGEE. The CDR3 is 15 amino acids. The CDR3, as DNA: TGTGCCAGCAGCGCCGGGACAGGGTACACAGATACGCAGTATTTT. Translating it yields CASSAGTGYTDTQYF.

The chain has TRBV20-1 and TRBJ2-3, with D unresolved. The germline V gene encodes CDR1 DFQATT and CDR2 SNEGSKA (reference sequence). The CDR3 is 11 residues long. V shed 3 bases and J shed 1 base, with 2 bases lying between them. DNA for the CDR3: TGCAGTGCTAGCGGCACAGATACGCAGTATTTT. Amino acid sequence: CSASGTDTQYF.